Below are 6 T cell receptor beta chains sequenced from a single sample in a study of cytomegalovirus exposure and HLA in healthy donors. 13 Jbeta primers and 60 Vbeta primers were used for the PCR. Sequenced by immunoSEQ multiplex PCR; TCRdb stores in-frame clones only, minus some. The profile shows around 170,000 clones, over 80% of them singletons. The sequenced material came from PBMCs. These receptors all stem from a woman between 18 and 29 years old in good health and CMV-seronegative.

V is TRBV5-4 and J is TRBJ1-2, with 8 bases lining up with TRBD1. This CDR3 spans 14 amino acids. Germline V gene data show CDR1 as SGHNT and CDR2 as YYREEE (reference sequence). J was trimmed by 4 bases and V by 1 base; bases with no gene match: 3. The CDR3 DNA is TGTGCCAGCAGCTTGCTCGGGACAGGCTATGGCTACACCTTC. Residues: CASSLLGTGYGYTF.

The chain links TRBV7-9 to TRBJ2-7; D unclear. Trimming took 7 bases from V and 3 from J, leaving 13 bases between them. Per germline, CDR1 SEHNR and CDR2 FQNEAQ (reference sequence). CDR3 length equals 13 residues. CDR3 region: CASNKDTYYEQYF. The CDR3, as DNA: TGTGCCAGCAACAAAGACACCTACTACGAGCAGTACTTC.

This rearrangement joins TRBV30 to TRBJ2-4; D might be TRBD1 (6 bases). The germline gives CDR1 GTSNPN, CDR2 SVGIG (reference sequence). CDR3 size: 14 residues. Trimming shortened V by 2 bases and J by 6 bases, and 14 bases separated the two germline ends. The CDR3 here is CAWSSTGLGNIQYF. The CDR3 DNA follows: TGTGCCTGGAGTTCCACAGGGCTGGGAAACATTCAGTACTTC. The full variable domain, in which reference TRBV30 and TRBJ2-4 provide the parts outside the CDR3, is SQTIHQWPATLVQPVGSPLSLECTVEGTSNPNLYWYRQAAGRGLQLLFYSVGIGQISSEVPQNLSASRPQDRQFILSSKKLLLSDSGFYLCAWSSTGLGNIQYFGAGTRLSVL.

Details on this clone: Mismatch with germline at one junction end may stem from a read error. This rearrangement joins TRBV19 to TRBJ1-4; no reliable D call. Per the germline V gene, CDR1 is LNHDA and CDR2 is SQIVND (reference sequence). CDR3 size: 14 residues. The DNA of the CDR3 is TGTGCTAGTAGTATCGAGGTGGCTAATGAAAAACTGTTTTTT. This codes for CASSIEVANEKLFF.

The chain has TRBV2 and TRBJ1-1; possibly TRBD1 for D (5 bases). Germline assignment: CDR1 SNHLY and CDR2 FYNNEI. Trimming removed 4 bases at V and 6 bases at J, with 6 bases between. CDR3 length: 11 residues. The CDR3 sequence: CASSGGPEAFF. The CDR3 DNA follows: TGTGCCAGCAGTGGGGGCCCTGAAGCTTTCTTT.

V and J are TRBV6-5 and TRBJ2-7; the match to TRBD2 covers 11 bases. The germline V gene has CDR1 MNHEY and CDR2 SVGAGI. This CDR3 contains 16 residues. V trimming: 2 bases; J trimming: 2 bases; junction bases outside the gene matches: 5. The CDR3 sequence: CASSYGTSGGAYEQYF. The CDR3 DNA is TGTGCCAGCAGTTACGGGACTAGCGGAGGCGCCTACGAGCAGTACTTC.